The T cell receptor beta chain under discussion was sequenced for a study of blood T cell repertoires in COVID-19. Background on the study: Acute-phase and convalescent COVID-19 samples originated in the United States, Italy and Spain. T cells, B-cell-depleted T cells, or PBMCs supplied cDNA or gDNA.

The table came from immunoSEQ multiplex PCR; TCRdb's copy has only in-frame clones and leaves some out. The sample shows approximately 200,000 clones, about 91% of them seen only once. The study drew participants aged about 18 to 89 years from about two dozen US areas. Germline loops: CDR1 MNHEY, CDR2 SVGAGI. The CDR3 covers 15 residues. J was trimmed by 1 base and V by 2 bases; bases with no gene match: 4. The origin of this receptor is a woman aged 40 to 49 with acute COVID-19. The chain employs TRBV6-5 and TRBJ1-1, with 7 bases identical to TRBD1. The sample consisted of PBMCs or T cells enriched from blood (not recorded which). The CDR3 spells CASSYGGGGNTEAFF. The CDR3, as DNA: TGTGCCAGCAGTTACGGAGGGGGCGGGAACACTGAAGCTTTCTTT.